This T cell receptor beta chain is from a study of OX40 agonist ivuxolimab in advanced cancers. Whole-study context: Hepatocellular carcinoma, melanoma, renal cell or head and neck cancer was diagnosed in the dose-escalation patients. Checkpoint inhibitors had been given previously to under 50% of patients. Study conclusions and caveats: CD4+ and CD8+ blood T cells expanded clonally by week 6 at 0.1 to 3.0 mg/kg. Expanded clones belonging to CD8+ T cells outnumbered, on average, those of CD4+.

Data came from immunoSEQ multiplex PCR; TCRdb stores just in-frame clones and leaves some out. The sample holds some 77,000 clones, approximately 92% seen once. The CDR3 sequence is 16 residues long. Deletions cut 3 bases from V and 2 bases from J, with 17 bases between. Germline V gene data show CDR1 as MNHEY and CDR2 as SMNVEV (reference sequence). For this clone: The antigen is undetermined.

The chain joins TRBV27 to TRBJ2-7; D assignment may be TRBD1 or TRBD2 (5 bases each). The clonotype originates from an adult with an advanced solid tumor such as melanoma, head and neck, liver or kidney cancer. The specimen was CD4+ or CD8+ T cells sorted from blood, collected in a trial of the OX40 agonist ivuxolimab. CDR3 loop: CASSLIKTEGPYEQYF. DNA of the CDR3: TGTGCCAGCAGTTTGATCAAGACCGAGGGGCCCTACGAGCAGTACTTC.